These T cell receptor beta chains were read from a single sample in a study of OX40 agonist ivuxolimab in advanced cancers. The table came from immunoSEQ multiplex PCR; TCRdb's copy has only in-frame clones and leaves some out. The sample carries approximately 91,000 clones, around nine tenths recorded once. The source was CD4+ or CD8+ T cells sorted from blood, collected in a trial of the OX40 agonist ivuxolimab. The receptors were sampled from an adult with an advanced solid tumor such as melanoma, head and neck, liver or kidney cancer. Each CDR3 is given with its conserved first and last residue. The size of a clone is reported for some rows only, either as once, few or many, or as a class for expanded clones.

>once|TRBV15|TRBJ2-1
CATSFRTSGGAGDEQFF
>-|TRBV6-5|TRBJ2-7
CASSRGTGYEQYF
>-|TRBV18|TRBJ1-2
CASSPGQDHYGYTF
>-|TRBV19|TRBJ1-5
CASSIEDQPQHF
>-|TRBV5-1|TRBJ2-1
CASSLGSGNEQFF
>-|TRBV18|TRBJ2-1
CASSPPTDRGGEQFF
>-|TRBV7-2|TRBJ1-2
CASSPLPNRVRYTF
>-|TRBV7-3|TRBJ2-2
CASSSPGGTGELFF
>-|TRBV6-6|TRBJ1-2
CASSYPTGKDYGYTF
>-|TRBV11-2|TRBJ2-7
CASSPLDGGAWEQQYF
>-|TRBV28|TRBJ1-2
CASSRTGQGVYGYTF
>-|TRBV18|TRBJ1-2
CASSPGTDNYGYTF
>-|TRBV11-2|TRBJ2-7
CASRVWVGKNRNYEQYF
>-|TRBV6-5|TRBJ1-2
CASTSMGLTYGYTF
>-|TRBV29-1|TRBJ2-5
CSVAGRRQETQYF
>-|TRBV2|TRBJ2-5
CASSVEGQETQYF
>once|TRBV11-2|TRBJ2-2
CASSFGGLTGELFF
>-|TRBV10-3|TRBJ2-7
CAISPSGGQGSSYEQYF
>-|TRBV7-2|TRBJ2-5
CASSPGGAGETQYF
>-|TRBV15|TRBJ2-3
CATSPRGEEADTQYF
>-|TRBV15|TRBJ2-7
CATSRGTGGEDEQYF
>-|TRBV11-2|TRBJ1-4
CASSLGNIRETNEKLFF
>-|TRBV7-8|TRBJ2-2
CASSFRVSGRNTGELFF
>-|TRBV2|TRBJ1-2
CASTRAIQGLNYGYTF
>-|TRBV18|TRBJ1-5
CASSQQGASNQPQHF
>-|TRBV7-2|TRBJ1-4
CASSLWGADEKLFF
>-|TRBV7-6|TRBJ1-2
CASSPGGQSYGYTF
>few|TRBV5-1|TRBJ2-1
CASSLEVSRLGYEQFF
>-|TRBV4-1|TRBJ2-7
CASSQAQTGAYEQYF
>-|TRBV4-1|TRBJ1-2
CASSHRGGKEGGGYTF
>-|TRBV5-1|TRBJ2-3
CASSLRTGTDTQYF
>-|TRBV5-4|TRBJ2-2
CASSPRVAGVAGAGTGELFF
>-|TRBV10-3|TRBJ2-5
CATLPSSEETQYF
>-|TRBV5-1|TRBJ2-7
CASSLAGGGAVEQYF
>-|TRBV7-9|TRBJ2-2
CASSLGDGNTGELFF
>-|TRBV7-2|TRBJ1-2
CASSLMINGYTF
>-|TRBV28|TRBJ2-5
CATWDYQETQYF
>-|TRBV12-5|TRBJ1-1
CASGLSRGPIRDTEAFF
>-|TRBV15|TRBJ2-7
CATSPGGYQYEQYF
>-|TRBV18|TRBJ1-5
CASSPLKGSDQPQHF
>-|TRBV11-1|TRBJ1-4
CASSRTSGGGEKLFF
>-|TRBV27|TRBJ1-5
CASSLTQGQPQHF
>-|TRBV19|TRBJ1-1
CASTPRVWRMNTEAFF
>once|TRBV6-6|TRBJ1-1
CASGAGTGGGTEAFF
>-|TRBV7-9|TRBJ2-7
CASSLWDRASEQYF
>-|TRBV18|TRBJ2-7
CASSPGQGHYEQYF
>-|TRBV7-8|TRBJ1-2
CASSLAGGTGWGANYGYTF
>once|TRBV19|TRBJ1-2
CASSVQRVQSGGYTF
>-|TRBV18|TRBJ2-7
CASSPDPYEQYF
>-|TRBV11-2|TRBJ2-2
CATRRTSGATGELFF